The rows below give T cell receptor beta chains drawn from one sample of a study of blood T cell repertoires in COVID-19. The data were produced by immunoSEQ multiplex PCR, yet TCRdb's version contains in-frame clones alone and is incomplete. This sample has over 85,000 clones, with about 85% found just once. The sequencing input was peripheral blood. The receptors stem from a woman older than 75 with COVID-19, enrolled during active disease. Both conserved end residues are part of each CDR3. D genes are given only for firm matches. Size is omitted from some rows. Given values are once, few, many or a class for expanded clones.

TRBD2	TRBJ2-1	.	TRBV7-9	CASSLGKTSGGGNEQFF	TGTGCCAGCAGCTTAGGGAAGACTAGCGGGGGTGGAAATGAGCAGTTCTTC
.	TRBJ2-7	.	TRBV6-5	CASSFLQAYEQYF	TGTGCCAGCAGTTTTTTACAGGCCTACGAGCAGTACTTC
.	TRBJ1-1	.	TRBV6-2/TRBV6-3	CASSYVLGAEAFF	TGTGCCAGCAGTTACGTTCTGGGAGCTGAAGCTTTCTTT
TRBD2	TRBJ2-5	.	TRBV6-2/TRBV6-3	CASSLSGASYF	TGTGCCAGCAGTCTGAGCGGGGCGTCATACTTC
TRBD1	TRBJ1-2	few	TRBV18	CASSPTTGDYGYTF	TGTGCCAGCTCCCCTACGACAGGGGACTATGGCTACACCTTC
.	TRBJ1-6	.	TRBV30	CAWNPGHYNSPLHF	TGTGCCTGGAACCCGGGACACTATAATTCACCCCTCCACTTT
.	TRBJ2-7	.	TRBV11-1	CASSPSRGLMREQYF	TGTGCCAGCAGCCCATCCCGGGGTTTGATGCGTGAGCAGTACTTC
TRBD2	TRBJ2-1	.	TRBV28	CASSFLAGGWNEQFF	TGTGCCAGCAGTTTCCTAGCGGGAGGGTGGAATGAGCAGTTCTTC
TRBD2	TRBJ2-5	.	TRBV7-2	CASRQGLAGETQYF	TGTGCCAGCAGACAGGGACTAGCGGGAGAGACCCAGTACTTC
.	TRBJ1-5	.	TRBV2	CASSSGLVHQPQHF	TGTGCCAGCAGTTCCGGTCTCGTTCATCAGCCCCAGCATTTT
TRBD2	TRBJ2-3	.	TRBV19	CASSIWAGGRTDTQYF	TGTGCCAGTAGTATCTGGGCGGGGGGGCGGACAGATACGCAGTATTTT
.	TRBJ2-3	.	TRBV19	CAISTGGTDTQYF	TGTGCCATCTCGACAGGTGGCACAGATACGCAGTATTTT
TRBD1	TRBJ1-1	once	TRBV2	CASRGTGGFAFF	TGTGCCAGCAGAGGGACAGGGGGATTCGCTTTCTTT
TRBD2	TRBJ2-5	.	TRBV18	CASSPRSREWETQYF	TGTGCCAGCTCACCACGGTCGCGGGAGTGGGAGACCCAGTACTTC
.	TRBJ1-3	.	TRBV19	CASSRTVSGNTIYF	TGTGCCAGTAGTAGGACAGTCTCTGGAAACACCATATATTTT
.	TRBJ2-2	.	TRBV7-3	CASSLKLTGELFF	TGTGCCAGCAGCTTAAAGCTTACCGGGGAGCTGTTTTTT
.	TRBJ2-1	.	TRBV24-1	CATSDPGLPSYNEQFF	TGTGCCACCAGTGATCCGGGACTCCCCTCCTACAATGAGCAGTTCTTC
.	TRBJ2-5	.	TRBV5-1	CASSPGEWGTNQETQYF	TGCGCCAGCAGCCCCGGAGAATGGGGGACAAACCAAGAGACCCAGTACTTC
TRBD2	TRBJ2-1	.	TRBV4-2	CASSQMAGGDNEQFF	TGTGCCAGCAGCCAGATGGCGGGGGGGGACAATGAGCAGTTCTTC
TRBD1	TRBJ1-2	.	TRBV27	CASRVTGSYGYTF	TGTGCCAGCAGGGTGACAGGGAGCTATGGCTACACCTTC
.	TRBJ1-2	.	TRBV27	CASRPRAKGGGYTF	TGTGCCAGCAGGCCCCGGGCCAAGGGAGGTGGCTACACCTTC
.	TRBJ2-1	.	TRBV6-5	CASRRQGNEQFF	TGTGCCAGCAGGAGGCAGGGCAATGAGCAGTTCTTC
.	TRBJ1-2	once	TRBV29-1	CSASLRGKDGYTF	TGCAGCGCCTCCCTCCGGGGGAAGGATGGCTACACCTTC
.	TRBJ2-4	.	TRBV18	CASSLAAKNIQYF	TGTGCCAGCTCACTAGCTGCCAAAAACATTCAGTACTTC
.	TRBJ1-2	.	TRBV27	CASSGPPNYGYTF	TGTGCCAGCAGTGGCCCGCCTAACTATGGCTACACCTTC
TRBD1	TRBJ2-5	.	TRBV5-1	CASSLTGVGETQYF	TGCGCCAGCAGCCTCACAGGGGTAGGAGAGACCCAGTACTTC
TRBD2	TRBJ2-1	once	TRBV7-3	CASSLGRLAGGGEQFF	TGTGCCAGCAGCTTGGGGCGACTAGCGGGAGGGGGTGAGCAGTTCTTC
.	TRBJ1-3	.	TRBV6-5	CASSYSAGNTIYF	TGTGCCAGCAGTTATTCGGCTGGAAACACCATATATTTT
.	TRBJ2-7	.	TRBV27	CASSLQWRQGEQYF	TGTGCCAGCAGTTTACAATGGCGTCAGGGCGAGCAGTACTTC
TRBD1	TRBJ1-3	.	TRBV7-3	CASSPGSGGSSGNTIYF	TGTGCCAGCAGCCCCGGTTCAGGGGGGAGCTCTGGAAACACCATATATTTT
.	TRBJ2-1	.	TRBV25-1	CASSESRSGSYNEQFF	TGTGCCAGCAGTGAAAGCCGCTCTGGCTCCTACAATGAGCAGTTCTTC
.	TRBJ2-7	once	TRBV20-1	CSASPPGFSYEQYF	TGCAGTGCTAGTCCCCCAGGGTTCTCCTACGAGCAGTACTTC
.	TRBJ1-1	.	TRBV7-3	CASSPVGGETEAFF	TGTGCCAGCAGCCCGGTAGGGGGAGAGACTGAAGCTTTCTTT
.	TRBJ1-3	.	TRBV27	CAIPLPEGVGNTIYF	TGTGCCATCCCCCTCCCCGAAGGGGTCGGAAACACCATATATTTT
TRBD1	TRBJ1-2	.	TRBV29-1	CSVEGDREFYGYTF	TGCAGCGTTGAAGGGGACAGGGAGTTCTATGGCTACACCTTC
TRBD1	TRBJ2-5	.	TRBV18	CASSLTGGILGETQYF	TGTGCCAGCTCACTAACAGGGGGAATTCTCGGAGAGACCCAGTACTTC
TRBD2	TRBJ2-5	.	TRBV5-1	CASSRTSLETQYF	TGCGCCAGCAGCCGGACTAGCCTAGAGACCCAGTACTTC
.	TRBJ1-2	.	TRBV6-5	CASSYSPVTNYGYTF	TGTGCCAGCAGTTACTCGCCAGTCACTAACTATGGCTACACCTTC
.	TRBJ1-3	.	TRBV5-6	CASSLGRNTIYF	TGTGCCAGCAGCTTGGGTAGAAACACCATATATTTT
.	TRBJ2-1	.	TRBV7-3	CASSLNGASAGGEQFF	TGTGCCAGCAGCTTAAACGGGGCCTCAGCGGGCGGTGAGCAGTTCTTC
.	TRBJ2-1	.	TRBV5-1	CASSFFRSSYNEQFF	TGCGCCAGCAGCTTCTTCCGGAGCTCCTACAATGAGCAGTTCTTC
.	TRBJ2-5	.	TRBV5-1	CASSLGGVETQYF	TGCGCCAGCAGCTTGGGCGGGGTAGAGACCCAGTACTTC